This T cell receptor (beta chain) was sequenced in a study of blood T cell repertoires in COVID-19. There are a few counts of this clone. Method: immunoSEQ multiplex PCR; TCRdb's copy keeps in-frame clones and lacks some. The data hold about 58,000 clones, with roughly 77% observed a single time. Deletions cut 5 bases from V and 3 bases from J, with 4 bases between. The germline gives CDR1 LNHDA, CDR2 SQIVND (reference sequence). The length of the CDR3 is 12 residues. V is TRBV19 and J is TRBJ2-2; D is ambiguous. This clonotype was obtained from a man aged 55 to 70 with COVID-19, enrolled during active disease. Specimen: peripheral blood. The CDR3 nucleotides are TGTGCCAGTAGTCATGACACCGGGGAGCTGTTTTTT. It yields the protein CASSHDTGELFF.